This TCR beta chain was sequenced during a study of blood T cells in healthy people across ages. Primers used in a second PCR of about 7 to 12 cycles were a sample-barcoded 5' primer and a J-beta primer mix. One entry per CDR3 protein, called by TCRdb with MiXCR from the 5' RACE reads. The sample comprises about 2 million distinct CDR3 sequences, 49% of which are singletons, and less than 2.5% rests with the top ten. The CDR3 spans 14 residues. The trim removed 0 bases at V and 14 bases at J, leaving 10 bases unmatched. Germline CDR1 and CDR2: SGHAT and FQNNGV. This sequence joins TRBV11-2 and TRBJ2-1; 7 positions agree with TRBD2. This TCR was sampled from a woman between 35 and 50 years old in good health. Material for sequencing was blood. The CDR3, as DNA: TGTGCCAGCAGCTTAGATTTTGGGGGGGGTGTGGAGTTCTTC. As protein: CASSLDFGGGVEFF.